These T cell receptor beta chains were read from a single sample in a study of cytomegalovirus exposure and HLA in healthy donors. Sequencing used immunoSEQ multiplex PCR; TCRdb keeps in-frame clones, though not all of them. This sample's table has tens of thousands of clones. Specimen: PBMCs. The receptors here all came from a middle-aged woman in good health and CMV-seronegative. Each CDR3 is given with its conserved first and last residue. Each record gives: D gene, V gene, J gene, CDR3 protein, CDR3 DNA. A D gene is named only where the DNA matches it firmly.

>NA|TRBV5-8|TRBJ2-1
CASSVRRSGMANEQFF
TGTGCCAGCAGCGTAAGAAGGTCGGGAATGGCTAATGAGCAGTTCTTC
>TRBD1|TRBV28|TRBJ2-7
CASSLTGEVWEQYF
TGTGCCAGCAGTTTGACAGGGGAAGTTTGGGAGCAGTACTTC
>NA|TRBV6-1|TRBJ2-3
CASTANLADTQYF
TGTGCCAGCACCGCTAATCTTGCAGATACGCAGTATTTT
>TRBD2|TRBV5-1|TRBJ2-5
CASSLVRGAGAQYF
TGCGCCAGCAGCTTGGTACGGGGCGCGGGAGCCCAGTACTTC
>TRBD2|TRBV28|TRBJ2-7
CATTSPGRNYEQYF
TGTGCCACCACAAGCCCCGGGAGGAACTACGAGCAGTACTTC
>NA|TRBV2|TRBJ2-7
CASSWGPEQYF
TGTGCCAGCAGTTGGGGGCCCGAGCAGTACTTC
>TRBD1|TRBV12-5|TRBJ2-3
CASGADRGDTDTQYF
TGTGCTAGTGGGGCCGACAGGGGGGACACAGATACGCAGTATTTT
>NA|TRBV6-5|TRBJ1-2
CASREDSNYGYTF
TGTGCCAGCAGGGAGGACAGCAACTATGGCTACACCTTC
>NA|TRBV27|TRBJ2-3
CASTPRSGSGLDTQYF
TGTGCCAGCACCCCAAGATCTGGGTCAGGGTTAGATACGCAGTATTTT
>NA|TRBV9|TRBJ1-2
CASSVLQGSSGYTF
TGTGCCAGCAGCGTCTTACAGGGATCCTCTGGCTACACCTTC
>NA|TRBV7-2|TRBJ2-7
CASSLNGGGAYEQYF
TGTGCCAGCAGCTTAAATGGAGGGGGCGCCTACGAGCAGTACTTC
>NA|TRBV28|TRBJ1-1
CASSRMVAGTEAFF
TGTGCCAGCAGTAGGATGGTCGCCGGGACTGAAGCTTTCTTT
>NA|TRBV5-1|TRBJ1-6
CASSLRGRDSPLHF
TGCGCCAGCAGCTTGAGGGGTCGGGATTCACCCCTCCACTTT
>NA|TRBV13|TRBJ1-6
CASTQGTDNSPLHF
TGTGCCAGCACCCAGGGAACGGATAATTCACCCCTCCACTTT
>TRBD1|TRBV4-3|TRBJ1-1
CASSQDPGTGASMNTEAFF
TGCGCCAGCAGCCAAGATCCCGGGACAGGGGCCTCCATGAACACTGAAGCTTTCTTT
>NA|TRBV13|TRBJ2-7
CASSLGRENCF
TGTGCCAGCAGCTTAGGCCGGGAGAATTGCTTC
>NA|TRBV19|TRBJ2-7
CARALPFYEQYF
TGTGCCAGGGCCCTTCCTTTCTACGAGCAGTACTTC
>TRBD2|TRBV7-2|TRBJ2-1
CASSVTLGGYYNEQFF
TGTGCCAGCAGCGTAACCCTCGGGGGGTATTACAATGAGCAGTTCTTC
>NA|TRBV4-3|TRBJ2-7
CASSQEVETYEQYF
TGCGCCAGCAGCCAAGAGGTAGAGACCTACGAGCAGTACTTC
>NA|TRBV2|TRBJ1-2
CASSEQNYGYTF
TGTGCCAGCAGTGAACAGAACTATGGCTACACCTTC
>TRBD2|TRBV9|TRBJ2-2
CASSEGTSHGGELFF
TGTGCCAGCAGCGAGGGGACTAGCCATGGCGGGGAGCTGTTTTTT
>TRBD1|TRBV30|TRBJ1-2
CAWSLGQGLYGYTF
TGTGCCTGGAGTCTGGGACAGGGATTATATGGCTACACCTTC
>TRBD1|TRBV5-1|TRBJ2-1
CASSLDDRQGVNEQFF
TGCGCCAGCAGCTTGGATGACAGGCAGGGGGTCAATGAGCAGTTCTTC
>NA|TRBV7-2|TRBJ1-6
CASSSDRPYNSPLHF
TGTGCCAGCAGCTCGGACAGACCATATAATTCACCCCTCCACTTT
>TRBD1|TRBV19|TRBJ2-7
CASSKGQGSYEQYF
TGTGCCAGTAGTAAAGGACAGGGATCCTACGAGCAGTACTTC
>NA|TRBV5-1|TRBJ2-5
CASSLGQPQETQYF
TGCGCCAGCAGCTTGGGACAGCCCCAAGAGACCCAGTACTTC
>NA|TRBV5-8|TRBJ1-1
CASSLSYTEAFF
TGTGCCAGCAGCTTGTCGTACACTGAAGCTTTCTTT
>TRBD1|TRBV7-9|TRBJ1-2
CASSADRGLYYGYTF
TGTGCCAGCAGTGCCGACAGGGGGCTATATTATGGCTACACCTTC
>TRBD1|TRBV5-1|TRBJ2-5
CASSPRVGQEETQYF
TGCGCCAGCAGCCCCCGGGTGGGACAGGAGGAGACCCAGTACTTC
>TRBD2|TRBV7-2|TRBJ2-3
CASSLTSVGLTDTQYF
TGTGCCAGCAGCCTTACTAGCGTTGGTCTAACAGATACGCAGTATTTT
>NA|TRBV28|TRBJ1-4
CASSSNRVGIATNEKLFF
TGTGCCAGCAGTTCAAACAGGGTCGGTATCGCAACTAATGAAAAACTGTTTTTT
>TRBD2|TRBV27|TRBJ2-1
CASSALAGSDNEQFF
TGTGCCAGCAGTGCACTAGCGGGGAGCGACAATGAGCAGTTCTTC
>TRBD1|TRBV19|TRBJ2-7
CASSRGTANYEQYF
TGTGCCAGTAGTCGAGGGACAGCGAACTACGAGCAGTACTTC
>TRBD1|TRBV19|TRBJ1-5
CASSTSGGRQPQHF
TGTGCCAGTAGTACCTCAGGGGGCCGTCAGCCCCAGCATTTT
>NA|TRBV9|TRBJ2-3
CASSVGSSGSTDTQYF
TGTGCCAGCAGCGTAGGCTCCAGCGGGAGCACAGATACGCAGTATTTT
>NA|TRBV7-2|TRBJ1-5
CASSLNPSNQPQHF
TGTGCCAGCAGCTTAAATCCAAGCAATCAGCCCCAGCATTTT
>NA|TRBV6-1|TRBJ2-5
CASSEAFGKTEETQYF
TGTGCCAGCAGTGAAGCTTTCGGGAAAACCGAAGAGACCCAGTACTTC
>TRBD1|TRBV10-3|TRBJ1-2
CATHPAGGDGYTF
TGTGCCACCCACCCAGCAGGGGGCGATGGCTACACCTTC
>NA|TRBV5-1|TRBJ2-2
CASSPLGGTGELFF
TGCGCCAGCAGCCCTCTTGGCGGCACCGGGGAGCTGTTTTTT
>NA|TRBV30|TRBJ1-6
CAWSVRRENSYNSPLHF
TGTGCCTGGAGTGTACGGAGGGAGAACTCCTATAATTCACCCCTACACTTT
>TRBD2|TRBV27|TRBJ2-2
CASSLLGTSGRGGELFF
TGTGCCAGCAGTCTCCTCGGGACTAGCGGGAGGGGGGGGGAGCTGTTTTTT
>NA|TRBV13|TRBJ1-6
CASSLGGDNSPLHF
TGTGCCAGCAGCTTAGGTGGAGATAATTCACCCCTCCACTTT
>NA|TRBV2|TRBJ1-5
CASSNGVNQPQHF
TGTGCCAGCAGTAACGGGGTGAATCAGCCCCAGCATTTT
>NA|TRBV6-5|TRBJ1-4
CASSYSLATNEKLFF
TGTGCCAGCAGTTACTCGTTAGCAACTAATGAAAAACTGTTTTTT
>TRBD1|TRBV19|TRBJ1-2
CASSEGDRVKGYTF
TGTGCCAGTAGCGAAGGGGACAGGGTGAAAGGCTACACCTTC
>TRBD2|TRBV6-5|TRBJ2-2
CASSYLSSGGAGELFF
TGTGCCAGCAGTTACCTCTCCAGCGGGGGGGCCGGGGAGCTGTTTTTT
>NA|TRBV28|TRBJ1-5
CASRMTGNSNQPQHF
TGTGCCAGCAGAATGACAGGCAATAGCAATCAGCCCCAGCATTTT
>TRBD1|TRBV15|TRBJ1-1
CATSRDFGTDLNTEAFF
TGTGCCACCAGCAGAGACTTCGGGACAGACCTGAACACTGAAGCTTTCTTT
>NA|TRBV11-2|TRBJ2-1
CASSLDSSSDNEQFF
TGTGCCAGCAGCCTGGACAGCAGCTCCGACAATGAGCAGTTCTTC
>TRBD2|TRBV7-7|TRBJ2-3
CASSFGLAATDTQYF
TGTGCCAGCAGCTTCGGACTAGCGGCCACAGATACGCAGTATTTT
>TRBD1|TRBV7-3|TRBJ2-7
CASSPGQGREQYF
TGTGCCAGCAGCCCGGGACAGGGGCGGGAGCAGTACTTC
>NA|TRBV19|TRBJ1-5
CASTRTPNQPQHF
TGTGCCAGTACACGGACACCGAATCAGCCCCAGCATTTT